This T cell receptor beta chain comes out of a study of blood T cell repertoires in COVID-19. The table came from immunoSEQ multiplex PCR; TCRdb's copy has only in-frame clones and leaves some out. This sample yields 250,000 or so clones, of which 80% to 90% are seen a single time; 6.6% belongs to the top ten. Study members were between roughly 18 and 89 years old and lived in 24 US regions. Clinical history as reported by participants underpinned cohort assignment. This clonotype was obtained from a woman between 50 and 59 years old who had been exposed to COVID-19. Material: PBMCs or T cells enriched from blood (not recorded which).

The CDR3 reads CSASQEAFPFF. The CDR3, as DNA: TGCAGTGCCTCTCAGGAGGCGTTTCCGTTCTTC. This chain joins TRBV20-1 and TRBJ2-1; tentative D call: TRBD2 (5 bases). CDR3 size: 11 residues. Deletions cut 6 bases from V and 15 bases from J, with 18 bases between. CDR1 and CDR2 from the germline V gene are DFQATT and SNEGSKA (reference sequence).